A selection of T cell receptor beta chains follows, all from one sample in a study of blood T cell repertoires in COVID-19. Method: immunoSEQ multiplex PCR; TCRdb's copy keeps in-frame clones and lacks some. The sample consists of about 89,000 clones, 65% to 80% of them appearing once. Sequencing used peripheral blood. These receptors came from a human donor in a cohort sampled during active COVID-19. The CDR3 runs from the conserved cysteine through the conserved F or W. A D gene is named only where the DNA matches it firmly. Part of the rows lack a size; the others show once, few, many or a class for expanded clones.

DNA: TGCGCCAGCAGCTTGGACCCGAGCGCTGAAGCTTTCTTT
CDR3: CASSLDPSAEAFF
D: NA
V: TRBV5-1
J: TRBJ1-1
size: NA

DNA: TGTGCCAGCAGCTTAGGAGGCACAGGGAGCAATGAGCAGTTCTTC
CDR3: CASSLGGTGSNEQFF
D: NA
V: TRBV7-2
J: TRBJ2-1
size: NA

DNA: TGTGCCAGCAGTTTAGCGGGGGGCAAGGTCTACGAGCAGTACTTC
CDR3: CASSLAGGKVYEQYF
D: TRBD2
V: TRBV28
J: TRBJ2-7
size: NA

DNA: TGTGCCAGCAGCGGCCGACAGGTCGTAGTAGCCCCAAGGTACAATGAGCAGTTCTTC
CDR3: CASSGRQVVVAPRYNEQFF
D: NA
V: TRBV7-9
J: TRBJ2-1
size: NA

DNA: TGTGCCAGCTCCTGGGACAGCCGAACGAAAGAAGCTTTCTTT
CDR3: CASSWDSRTKEAFF
D: TRBD1
V: TRBV2
J: TRBJ1-1
size: NA

DNA: TGTGCCAGCAGCCAGGGGCAGTTTTCCGGGGAGCTGTTTTTT
CDR3: CASSQGQFSGELFF
D: NA
V: TRBV6-5
J: TRBJ2-2
size: NA

DNA: TGTGCCAGCAGCTCTGGAGGACAGGGATTTTTTCGCGAGCAGTACTTC
CDR3: CASSSGGQGFFREQYF
D: TRBD1
V: TRBV7-9
J: TRBJ2-7
size: many

DNA: TGCAGCGTTGCTGGGGGCCCTTACAATGAGCAGTTCTTC
CDR3: CSVAGGPYNEQFF
D: NA
V: TRBV29-1
J: TRBJ2-1
size: NA

DNA: TGTGCCAGCAGTGATCGACCTAGAGAATACGACACAGATACGCAGTATTTT
CDR3: CASSDRPREYDTDTQYF
D: NA
V: TRBV2
J: TRBJ2-3
size: NA

DNA: TGTGCCGTTACCGACAGTGAAGCTTTCTTT
CDR3: CAVTDSEAFF
D: NA
V: TRBV5-3
J: TRBJ1-1
size: NA

DNA: TGTGCCAGCAGCCAAAGCCGGGACAGATTATATAGCAATCAGCCCCAGCATTTT
CDR3: CASSQSRDRLYSNQPQHF
D: TRBD1
V: TRBV6-4
J: TRBJ1-5
size: NA

DNA: TGCGCCAGCAGCGGGATAGCGGGACTCGTAAATGAGCAGTTCTTC
CDR3: CASSGIAGLVNEQFF
D: TRBD2
V: TRBV5-1
J: TRBJ2-1
size: NA

DNA: TGTGCCAGCAGCCCCCTCCGACTAGCGGGAGGCTACGAGCAGTACTTC
CDR3: CASSPLRLAGGYEQYF
D: TRBD2
V: TRBV5-5
J: TRBJ2-7
size: NA

DNA: TGTGCCAGCAGTGCCCATCGGGGGGTGAACACTGAAGCTTTCTTT
CDR3: CASSAHRGVNTEAFF
D: NA
V: TRBV6-2/TRBV6-3
J: TRBJ1-1
size: NA

DNA: TGCGCCAGCAGCCAGTCATGGCAGGGGGCGTTTGGGCAGTTCTTC
CDR3: CASSQSWQGAFGQFF
D: TRBD1
V: TRBV4-3
J: TRBJ2-1
size: NA

DNA: TGTGCCAGCAGCTTCCAGCGGGAGGGCCGCTACAATGAGCAGTTCTTC
CDR3: CASSFQREGRYNEQFF
D: TRBD2
V: TRBV7-3
J: TRBJ2-1
size: NA

DNA: TGTGCCAGCAGCCAGATCCAGGCCGAGCAGTTCTTC
CDR3: CASSQIQAEQFF
D: NA
V: TRBV3-1/TRBV3-2
J: TRBJ2-1
size: NA

DNA: TGTGCCAGCAGCTTGGGGACTAGTGGCTTTTACGGTGAGCAGTTCTTC
CDR3: CASSLGTSGFYGEQFF
D: TRBD2
V: TRBV5-4
J: TRBJ2-1
size: NA

DNA: TGTGCCAGCAGCCAAGACCCCGGACAGGGGGGGGAGACCCAGTACTTC
CDR3: CASSQDPGQGGETQYF
D: TRBD1
V: TRBV3-1/TRBV3-2
J: TRBJ2-5
size: NA

DNA: TGTGCCAGTTCCTACGCGGGAACCTACGAGCAGTACTTC
CDR3: CASSYAGTYEQYF
D: NA
V: TRBV19
J: TRBJ2-7
size: NA

DNA: TGTGCCAGCAGTGAGACAGTGAGTTCACCCCTCCACTTT
CDR3: CASSETVSSPLHF
D: NA
V: TRBV6-4
J: TRBJ1-6
size: NA

DNA: TGTGCCAGCAGCGCGCAGCGGGGAGGAGGCTACGAGCAGTACTTC
CDR3: CASSAQRGGGYEQYF
D: TRBD2
V: TRBV7-2
J: TRBJ2-7
size: NA

DNA: TGTGCCAGCAGCTCACAGGAGAACACTGAAGCTTTCTTT
CDR3: CASSSQENTEAFF
D: NA
V: TRBV7-8
J: TRBJ1-1
size: NA

DNA: TGCGCCAGCAGCCAAGTAAGCAGGTACACTGAAGCTTTCTTT
CDR3: CASSQVSRYTEAFF
D: NA
V: TRBV4-3
J: TRBJ1-1
size: NA

DNA: TGCAGCGTTGTCCGAACCTCAGGGGCAGATACGCAGTATTTT
CDR3: CSVVRTSGADTQYF
D: NA
V: TRBV29-1
J: TRBJ2-3
size: NA

DNA: TGTGCCAGCCTCGACAGGCCTGGGTCTGGCTACACCTTC
CDR3: CASLDRPGSGYTF
D: NA
V: TRBV6-5
J: TRBJ1-2
size: once

DNA: TGTGCCAGCTCACCAACGACAATTAAGGCCGGGGGTCAGCCCCAGCATTTT
CDR3: CASSPTTIKAGGQPQHF
D: NA
V: TRBV18
J: TRBJ1-5
size: once

DNA: TGTGCCAGCAGCGTAACGGTAGGGACTAACCAAGAGACCCAGTACTTC
CDR3: CASSVTVGTNQETQYF
D: TRBD2
V: TRBV9
J: TRBJ2-5
size: NA

DNA: TGTGCCAGCAGCAGATCCCGGACAGGTTACGAGCAGTACTTC
CDR3: CASSRSRTGYEQYF
D: TRBD1
V: TRBV6-5
J: TRBJ2-7
size: NA

DNA: TGTGCCAGCAGGCGAGAAGATACGCAGTATTTT
CDR3: CASRREDTQYF
D: NA
V: TRBV7-9
J: TRBJ2-3
size: NA

DNA: TGTGCCAGCAGCCAAGATCTGGGCAGGGCGCCCAGACTGTTTTTT
CDR3: CASSQDLGRAPRLFF
D: NA
V: TRBV4-2
J: TRBJ1-4
size: NA

DNA: TGTGCCAGCAGCCCGCAGGGGGCCAACGTCCTGACTTTC
CDR3: CASSPQGANVLTF
D: NA
V: TRBV7-3
J: TRBJ2-6
size: NA

DNA: TGTGCCAGCAGCGAAACCATGGCAGCTTTCTTT
CDR3: CASSETMAAFF
D: NA
V: TRBV2
J: TRBJ1-1
size: NA

DNA: TGTGCCAGCAGTTTGTGGGACACCGCTAATGAAAAACTGTTTTTT
CDR3: CASSLWDTANEKLFF
D: NA
V: TRBV28
J: TRBJ1-4
size: NA

DNA: TGTGCCAGCAGCCTCCGCGGGAGGGCCGACTACGAGCAGTACTTC
CDR3: CASSLRGRADYEQYF
D: TRBD2
V: TRBV7-8
J: TRBJ2-7
size: NA

DNA: TGTGCCAGCAAGTTCCTAAGCGGGAGGGCCAATGAGCAGTTCTTC
CDR3: CASKFLSGRANEQFF
D: TRBD2
V: TRBV2
J: TRBJ2-1
size: NA

DNA: TGCGCCAGCAGCTGGGCCCTAGCAGGGAGGTACGGGGAGCTGTTTTTT
CDR3: CASSWALAGRYGELFF
D: NA
V: TRBV5-1
J: TRBJ2-2
size: once

DNA: TGTGCCTGGAGTGTATTGGGGGGACTAGCCTACGAGCAGTACTTC
CDR3: CAWSVLGGLAYEQYF
D: TRBD2
V: TRBV30
J: TRBJ2-7
size: NA

DNA: TGTGCCATCAAACCAGGACAGGTCGATAATGAAAAACTGTTTTTT
CDR3: CAIKPGQVDNEKLFF
D: TRBD1
V: TRBV10-3
J: TRBJ1-4
size: NA

DNA: TGCAGTGCTAGTTCGGGGGGCGGTCAGCCCCAGCATTTT
CDR3: CSASSGGGQPQHF
D: NA
V: TRBV20-1
J: TRBJ1-5
size: NA

DNA: TGCGCCAGCAGCCCAAACAGTAACAATCAGCCCCAGCATTTT
CDR3: CASSPNSNNQPQHF
D: NA
V: TRBV5-1
J: TRBJ1-5
size: once

DNA: TGTGCCAGCTCCCCTCTCCGAGGAATCACTGAAGCTTTCTTT
CDR3: CASSPLRGITEAFF
D: NA
V: TRBV11-2
J: TRBJ1-1
size: NA

DNA: TGCGCCAGCCGGTTCGGCTCCTACAATGAGCAGTTCTTC
CDR3: CASRFGSYNEQFF
D: NA
V: TRBV5-1
J: TRBJ2-1
size: NA

DNA: TGTGCCACCAGCTCAACCGGGACAGGGAAGAACACTGAAGCTTTCTTT
CDR3: CATSSTGTGKNTEAFF
D: TRBD1
V: TRBV15
J: TRBJ1-1
size: NA

DNA: TGTGCCAGCAGTAGACAGGGGGCATGGGAGACCCAGTACTTC
CDR3: CASSRQGAWETQYF
D: TRBD1
V: TRBV6-5
J: TRBJ2-5
size: NA

DNA: TGTGCCAGCAGTTTGAAGCGACTCAATTCACCCCTCCACTTT
CDR3: CASSLKRLNSPLHF
D: NA
V: TRBV28
J: TRBJ1-6
size: NA

DNA: TGTGCCAGTAGCGAGACAGGGTATCGCTCCTACGAGCAGTACTTC
CDR3: CASSETGYRSYEQYF
D: TRBD1
V: TRBV19
J: TRBJ2-7
size: NA

DNA: TGTGCCAGCAGCAAACGGGGACAGACCTACGAGCAGTACTTC
CDR3: CASSKRGQTYEQYF
D: TRBD1
V: TRBV7-2
J: TRBJ2-7
size: NA

DNA: TGTGCCAGCAGTTACGAGCCGGGACAGAAAGAGACCCAGTACTTC
CDR3: CASSYEPGQKETQYF
D: TRBD1
V: TRBV6-5
J: TRBJ2-5
size: NA

DNA: TGTGCCAGCAGCCCAGATCGCAGGGGGCTCCGGCCAATGATAGAGCAGTTCTTC
CDR3: CASSPDRRGLRPMIEQFF
D: TRBD1
V: TRBV7-8
J: TRBJ2-1
size: NA